The clone carrying this T cell receptor beta chain was found a few times. Antigen: not known. Authors of the study amplified TCR beta CDR3 regions from RNA transcripts. HTBI primers were used for first-round RT-PCR of the TCR CDR3. One entry per CDR3 protein, called by TCRdb with MiXCR from the multiplex PCR reads. The sample carries about 700,000 distinct CDR3 sequences, just under 45% recorded once. This record belongs to a study of T cells in Graves' hyperthyroidism and ophthalmopathy. Broader study findings: Ophthalmopathy was distinguished from stable hyperthyroidism by 13 V-J signatures. Ophthalmopathy, which appeared later, was predicted by the model a median 6.5 months before onset. The blood repertoire included most of the expanded thyroid clonotypes above 0.001.

Diagnoses were established using clinical symptoms, serum thyroxine and TRAb, thyroid ultrasound and orbital computed tomography. Sequencing input: peripheral blood or thyroid tissue (not recorded which). The clonotype comes from an adult man with Graves' disease, either hyperthyroidism or ophthalmopathy (not recorded which).

CDR3 in DNA: TGTGCCAGCAGCTTGGCCCCGGCGGTACCCTCTGGAAACACCATATATTTT. It codes for CASSLAPAVPSGNTIYF. The rearrangement uses TRBV7-9 and TRBJ1-3; D unresolved. The CDR3 is 17 amino acids. Trimming removed 3 bases from V and 0 bases from J, with 15 bases in between. From germline, CDR1 is SEHNR and CDR2 FQNEAQ (reference sequence).